Below, one T cell receptor beta chain is given with its context. This clone has only a few counts. Which antigen it targets is not known. Per-nucleotide qualities are absent, and no much larger clonotype sits a single base away. This record belongs to a study of beta chain features in type 1 diabetes (dated by TCRdb to the late 2010s). Concerning the study at large: Mean age, gender distribution, total cell number and subset yield were not different between patients and healthy donors. Across all samples, about 110 million sorted cells were examined, and cell number per subset correlated strongly with RNA yield. Whereas all 30 or so donors provided naive and central memory subsets, regulatory and stem cell-like memory subsets were isolated from just 8 patients and about 8 healthy donors. In the study, recently diagnosed type 1 diabetes patients and matched healthy donors were compared on the TCRB repertoires of their sorted circulating CD4+ T cell subsets.

Each donor gave one peripheral blood draw, averaging around 120 mL, which was collected into heparinised tubes. Naive, central memory, regulatory and stem cell-like memory CD4+ T cells were sorted on a BD FACSAria II using a panel including CD45RO, CCR7, CD25, CD127, CD95 and CD27. Purity was above 95% for every sorted population. PBMCs were isolated immediately by Lymphoprep density gradient centrifugation and stained directly without culture. Samples were stained and sorted in pairs, with one healthy donor and one patient per experiment, so that batch effects were minimized. The entire isolated RNA was reverse transcribed using the High Capacity cDNA Reverse Transcription Kit, and thus expressed TCRB transcripts were sequenced. Deep immunoSEQ sequencing was performed on naive, central memory and regulatory T cell samples, with an average of around 3.5 million total reads per sample. Sorted cells were lysed in RLT buffer, and RNA was extracted using DNase-treated RNeasy Micro or Mini kits according to cell number. Each cell subset was processed on its own to prevent cross-contamination, while patient and healthy donor samples were processed together. TCRB sequences were amplified from cDNA with the immunoSEQ multiplex PCR, producing 87-bp fragments spanning the CDR3 region. Sequencing of the amplicons was done on the Illumina HiSeq platform. Concerning the study's data processing: PCR bias was computationally corrected using synthetic template baselines, reads within Hamming distance 2 were collapsed, and singletons that could not be merged were discarded. Reads were aligned against IMGT so that V, D and J genes, CDR3 length and insertions or deletions at six rearrangement sites could be assigned. Within each subset, clonotype counts were normalized to the number of sorted cells before true diversity and Gini coefficients were calculated with the tcR R package. Repertoire sharing was quantified using the overlap coefficient calculated on TCRB nucleotide sequences. Out-of-frame TCRB sequences from naive cells were analyzed as a proxy for the pre-selection repertoire. Not all clones reach the TCRdb copy of this immuneACCESS table, which keeps in-frame sequences only. Checked studies attribute under half of the gap to unresolved V genes and leave the rest unexplained. V and J calls and clone size are copied from that table; D and trimming were computed from the DNA. The sample includes 600,000 to 700,000 clones, with around 15% observed a single time. The ten largest clones add up to 0.022% of the sample.

What the study reported, not specific to this receptor: Patients with type 1 diabetes made fewer insertions and deleted more nucleotides at VDJ recombination sites, implying thymic rearrangement abnormalities. PCR might favor shorter templates, but patient and control samples were amplified and corrected together, so any skew would affect both groups equally. Because cDNA was sequenced instead of genomic DNA, highly expressing activated cells could be over-represented, though the groups showed no difference in activation or CD3 levels. In all four CD4+ subsets, TCRB CDR3 length was moderately but significantly shorter in type 1 diabetes patients. Because the HLA sub-analyses included only small numbers of individuals, any influence of HLA type on TCRB rearrangement was left unresolved. Naive, central memory and regulatory TCRB repertoires appeared more similar among patients than among healthy donors.

The CDR3 sequence holds 14 residues, the cysteine and phenylalanine included. Left in the record is the CDR3 DNA by itself, 42 bases read in frame from the first base. For this chain, trimming is 6 bases at the V end and 8 bases at the J end, and the number of junction bases without a gene match is 12. CDR1 and CDR2 are read off the germline V gene as SGHDN and FVKESK. The rearranged segments are TRBV14 and TRBJ1-1; TRBD1 aligns with 7 central bases. The TCR was taken from a man aged 18-30 years with type 1 diabetes. The sequencing sample was made of naive CD4+ T cells from blood. This sample's cell subset or site label indicates: true naive CD4+ T cells. In nucleotide form, the sequence is TGTGCCAGCAGGCAAATCCGGGACAGCCAAGAAGCTTTCTTT. Translated, it reads CASRQIRDSQEAFF. Joined to the reference TRBV14 and TRBJ1-1 proteins, this CDR3 gives the full variable domain: EAGVTQFPSHSVIEKGQTVTLRCDPISGHDNLYWYRRVMGKEIKFLLHFVKESKQDESGMPNNRFLAERTGGTYSTLKVQPAELEDSGVYFCASRQIRDSQEAFFGQGTRLTVV.